The 12 T cell receptor beta chains below come from one sample, sequenced in a study of CD8 T cells in Susac syndrome (dated by TCRdb to between 2018 and 2020). Receptors were amplified or captured by the immunoSEQ multiplex PCR assay. RNA was extracted using the RNeasy kit, and about 0.45 to 1 ug of the RNA was reverse transcribed with random hexamers. TCRdb handled the public reads itself, with Q25 trimming in fastp and clone calling in MiXCR, and kept productive beta chains. Every entry covers one CDR3 protein and lists the most common genes and DNA from its rows. The sample yields some 170,000 distinct CDR3 sequences; approximately 94% were counted once. The ten most abundant clones make up 0.085% to 0.13% of the sample. Sequenced sample: CD4+ T cells from PBMCs. Receptor source: a human donor in good health.

This chain connects TRBV20-1 to TRBJ2-3; unclear D gene. The ends were cut back, 8 bases at V and 8 bases at J, with 11 bases in the middle. Germline assignment: CDR1 DFQATT and CDR2 SNEGSKA (reference sequence). The CDR3 totals 10 residues. This CDR3 is CSLLKGTQYF. In DNA, the CDR3 is TGCAGTCTTTTAAAGGGTACGCAGTATTTT.

The gene calls are TRBV29-1 and TRBJ2-7; tentatively, D is TRBD1 (6 bases). Trimming pared 6 bases from V and 2 bases from J, leaving 20 bases between. CDR1 SQVTM and CDR2 ANQGSEA come from the germline V gene. This CDR3 region has 15 residues. CDR3 in DNA: TGCAGCGTCGCCCGGTCAGGGGCGGCTGCCTACGAGCAGTACTTC. Its translation is CSVARSGAAAYEQYF.

This chain's CDR3 is CASSGLIWGNNEQFF. In DNA form, the CDR3 reads TGTGCCAGCTCAGGCCTAATTTGGGGGAACAATGAGCAGTTCTTC. The chain recombines TRBV18 with TRBJ2-1; D might be TRBD1 or TRBD2, each matching 5 bases. V was trimmed by 5 bases and J by 5 bases, leaving 16 bases between them. The CDR3 spans 15 residues. CDR1 KGHSH and CDR2 LQKENI come from the germline V gene.

The chain employs TRBV4-2 and TRBJ2-5; 10 nucleotides align to TRBD2. Germline CDR1 reads LGHNA; CDR2 reads YNFKEQ. V trimming: 0 bases; J trimming: 2 bases; junction bases outside the gene matches: 6. This CDR3 has 17 residues. The CDR3 loop is CASSQDVAGGQQETQYF. The CDR3 nucleotides read TGTGCCAGCAGCCAAGACGTAGCGGGAGGCCAGCAAGAGACCCAGTACTTC.

The chain recombines TRBV20-1 with TRBJ1-2; no clear D. CDR1 and CDR2 (germline): DFQATT, SNEGSKA (reference sequence). CDR3 length equals 12 residues. CDR3 in DNA: TGCTGTCGAAAGCCGGCTAACTATGGCTACACCTTC. Encoded protein: CCRKPANYGYTF.

The chain employs TRBV30 and TRBJ2-4; D is unclear. Germline V gives CDR1 GTSNPN, CDR2 SVGIG (reference sequence). Trimming removed 7 bases at V and 6 bases at J, with 19 bases between. This CDR3 has 14 amino acids. CDR3 coding DNA: TGTGCCTCGTCCACTCGTGGCCTAAGAAACATTCAGTACTTC. Translation gives CASSTRGLRNIQYF.

The CDR3, as DNA: TGTGCCAGCAGCCCCTGGGGGGGGACGAACACTGAAGCTTTCTTT. Its protein is CASSPWGGTNTEAFF. The V and J genes are TRBV12-3 or TRBV12-4 and TRBJ1-1; TRBD1 is a possible D gene (5 bases). The CDR3 covers 15 residues. V lost 6 bases and J 1 base, leaving 15 bases between the germline ends.

The genes are TRBV11-2 and TRBJ2-5; D is ambiguous. Trimming took off 4 bases at V and 2 bases at J, with 5 bases between the two ends. CDR1 is SGHAT and CDR2 is FQNNGV in the germline V gene. The CDR3 loop spans 12 amino acids. The CDR3 loop reads CASSWAQETQYF. In nucleotides, the CDR3 is TGTGCCAGCAGCTGGGCACAAGAGACCCAGTACTTC.

The table lists this clonotype with a count of one. This CDR3 is CASSSTSEAFF. The DNA of the CDR3 is TGTGCCAGCAGTTCGACCTCTGAAGCTTTCTTT. The genes are TRBV25-1 and TRBJ1-1; D gene unclear. V shed 5 bases and J shed 6 bases, with 7 bases lying between them. The CDR3 contains 11 residues. In germline, CDR1 is MGHDK, CDR2 SYGVNS.

The V gene is TRBV5-1, the J gene TRBJ2-3; D possibly corresponds to TRBD2 (6 bases). Germline values: CDR1 SGHRS, CDR2 YFSETQ. V lost 0 bases and J 4 bases, leaving 12 bases between the germline ends. The CDR3 extends over 15 amino acids. The CDR3 sequence is CASSLDWGEADTQYF. CDR3 coding DNA: TGCGCCAGCAGCTTGGACTGGGGGGAGGCAGATACGCAGTATTTT.

The rearrangement uses TRBV6-6 and TRBJ1-1; no reliable D call. Trimming stripped 6 bases from V and 4 bases from J, with 9 bases between. The germline CDR1 and CDR2 sequences are MNHNY and SVGAGI (reference sequence). The CDR3 has 12 residues. DNA of the CDR3: TGTGCCAGCAGACGTCTGGGCACTGAAGCTTTCTTT. It codes for CASRRLGTEAFF.

The CDR3 is CASSPRTSSYEQYF. The CDR3, as DNA: TGTGCCAGCAGTCCTAGGACTAGCAGCTACGAGCAGTACTTC. The chain employs TRBV27 and TRBJ2-7; 8 bases fit TRBD2. The junction had 6 bases not matched to a gene; V was cut back by 5 bases and J by 3 bases. In germline, CDR1 is MNHEY, CDR2 SMNVEV (reference sequence). This CDR3 is 14 amino acids long.